This passage covers 23 T cell receptor beta chains from one sample sequenced in a study of metastatic and nonmetastatic thyroid tumors. TCRdb redid the clone calls on the PCR reads using MiXCR. Of 31,000 or so clones listed, roughly 29% are singletons. All patients were untreated before thyroid surgery. Sequenced: blood. These receptor sequences come from a female donor with papillary thyroid cancer or a benign thyroid nodule (not recorded which). Some clones in this sample may be carry-over from other donors' samples.

This clone rates as medium-sized. The J gene is TRBJ2-3, the V gene TRBV6-1; TRBD2 matches 10 bases. V dropped 6 bases and J dropped 5; count of bases not matched to a gene: 5. Germline V gene sequence: CDR1 MNHNS, CDR2 SASEGT. This CDR3 region has 14 residues. This CDR3 is CASRPSGSGDTQYF. DNA of the CDR3: TGTGCCAGCAGGCCTAGCGGGAGCGGAGATACGCAGTATTTT.

This clone has a handful of counts. The CDR3 bases are TGCGCCAGCAGCCCTTATCCGGGACAGTTCACAGATACGCAGTATTTT. Its translation: CASSPYPGQFTDTQYF. The chain recombines TRBV5-1 with TRBJ2-3; 7 bases agree with TRBD1. The junction had 10 bases not matched to a gene; V was cut back by 4 bases and J by 2 bases. Germline loops: CDR1 SGHRS, CDR2 YFSETQ. This CDR3 has 16 amino acids.

This clone has a count of ten or more. The chain carries TRBV5-6 and TRBJ2-1, with 9 positions matching TRBD1. This CDR3 is built from 16 residues. Per the germline V gene, CDR1 is SGHDT and CDR2 is YYEEEE. After removal of 3 bases from V and 0 bases from J, the junction contained 4 bases not matched to a gene. CDR3 in DNA: TGTGCCAGCAGCTCAATACAGGGGGCCTCCTACAATGAGCAGTTCTTC. Translated: CASSSIQGASYNEQFF.

This clone was seen ten or more times. V and J are TRBV2 and TRBJ2-7; no reliable D call. The V and J ends lost 8 bases and 3 bases respectively, with 11 bases between them. In germline, CDR1 is SNHLY, CDR2 FYNNEI. The CDR3 consists of 12 residues. DNA of the CDR3: TGTGCCAGCGCCCGAGCTCACTACGAGCAGTACTTC. This translates into CASARAHYEQYF.

This clone was observed many times. The chain combines TRBV30 with TRBJ2-3; possible D gene TRBD2, 6 bases. Trimming cost V 3 bases and J 4 bases, with 11 bases left between them. Per germline, CDR1 GTSNPN and CDR2 SVGIG (reference sequence). This CDR3 has 13 residues. The CDR3 here is CAWREPGADTQYF. The CDR3 bases are TGTGCCTGGAGGGAGCCGGGAGCAGATACGCAGTATTTT.

This clone came up many times. This CDR3 is CASSPTGRRASSGNTIYF. CDR3 DNA: TGTGCCAGCAGCCCGACAGGGAGAAGGGCAAGCTCTGGAAACACCATATATTTT. V and J are TRBV14 and TRBJ1-3, with TRBD1 identical over 7 bases. The CDR3 covers 18 residues. CDR1 is SGHDN and CDR2 is FVKESK in the germline V gene. The ends lost 4 bases at V and 0 bases at J; junction bases unmatched: 12.

This clone was observed a handful of times. A much larger clone lies one base from this, so it may be a read error. The genes are TRBV18 and TRBJ2-2; TRBD2 aligns across 14 bases. V trimming: 3 bases; J trimming: 0 bases; junction bases outside the gene matches: 3. The CDR3 is 18 residues long. Germline CDR1 reads KGHSH; CDR2 reads LQKENI. The chain's CDR3 is CASSPGLAGVTNTGELFF. The DNA of the CDR3 is TGTGCCAGCTCACCGGGACTAGCGGGAGTAACGAACACCGGGGAGCTGTTTTTT.

By share of the sample, this clone is medium-sized. The genes are TRBV24-1 and TRBJ2-7; a weak D match, TRBD1 (5 bases). Trimming took 2 bases from V and 4 from J, leaving 17 bases between them. The CDR3 covers 16 residues. Germline CDR1 reads KGHDR; CDR2 reads SFDVKD. CDR3 amino acids: CATSDSQGSARYEQYF. In DNA, the CDR3 is TGTGCCACCAGTGATTCCCAGGGATCAGCGCGTTACGAGCAGTACTTC.

The chain is built from TRBV3-1 and TRBJ1-1; D is unclear. The germline V gene encodes CDR1 LGHDT and CDR2 YNNKEL (reference sequence). The CDR3 sequence is 14 residues long. The V end lost 1 base, the J end lost 4 bases, and 10 bases lay between the germline ends. The CDR3 here is CASSQGGHGTEAFF. As DNA, the CDR3 is TGTGCCAGCAGCCAAGGAGGCCATGGCACTGAAGCTTTCTTT.

The V call is TRBV13, the J call TRBJ2-1; TRBD2 aligns across 12 bases. This CDR3 has 18 amino acids. The V gene's germline CDR1 is PRHDT and CDR2 FYEKMQ (reference sequence). V was pared by 5 bases and J by 5 bases, with 13 bases of the junction left unmatched. In DNA, the CDR3 is TGTGCCAGCAGCCCAGGACTAGCGGGATCTACAATCAACAATGAGCAGTTCTTC. Its protein is CASSPGLAGSTINNEQFF.

This clone was counted ten times or more. The chain carries TRBV15 and TRBJ2-6; D is undetermined. Germline lookup yields CDR1 LNHNV and CDR2 YYDKDF (reference sequence). Trimming pared 0 bases from V and 1 base from J, leaving 13 bases between. This CDR3 contains 18 residues. The CDR3 loop reads CATSRDRLVVSGANVLTF. The CDR3 DNA follows: TGTGCCACCAGCAGAGATCGGCTAGTAGTGTCTGGGGCCAACGTCCTGACTTTC.

The chain employs TRBV19 and TRBJ1-3; tentatively, D is TRBD1 (6 bases). Trimming stripped 5 bases from V and 3 bases from J, with 11 bases between. The CDR3 is 14 residues long. Germline V gene data show CDR1 as LNHDA and CDR2 as SQIVND (reference sequence). This CDR3 reads CASSVGGHGNTIYF. CDR3 coding DNA: TGTGCCAGTAGTGTCGGGGGGCATGGAAACACCATATATTTT.

The chain links TRBV20-1 to TRBJ2-7; D remains unclear. The CDR3 runs 13 residues. The V and J ends lost 0 bases and 7 bases respectively, with 13 bases between them. The germline V gene encodes CDR1 DFQATT and CDR2 SNEGSKA (reference sequence). The CDR3 sequence: CSARDLSPEEQYF. The CDR3 bases are TGCAGTGCTAGAGATCTGTCCCCGGAAGAGCAGTACTTC.

This clone is deemed medium-sized. The J gene is TRBJ2-2, the V gene TRBV28; D gene ambiguous. V was cut by 3 bases and J by 4 bases, with 9 bases left in between. Per germline, CDR1 MDHEN and CDR2 SYDVKM. The CDR3 extends over 14 amino acids. Here the CDR3 reads CASSLSEITGELFF. For the CDR3, the DNA is TGTGCCAGCAGTTTGAGCGAGATCACCGGGGAGCTGTTTTTT.

The sample holds a few counts of this clone. The chain has TRBV6-1 and TRBJ2-6; D tentatively fits TRBD1 or TRBD2 (5 bases each). Trimming stripped 5 bases from V and 0 bases from J, with 14 bases between. Germline CDR1 is MNHNS and CDR2 is SASEGT. CDR3 length: 17 residues. CDR3 residues: CASSNPGTPSGANVLTF. For the CDR3, the DNA is TGTGCCAGCAGTAATCCCGGGACCCCCTCTGGGGCCAACGTCCTGACTTTC.

For this clone: A much larger clone differs from this one at a single base, so this may be a read error. This chain connects TRBV9 to TRBJ2-7; D is perhaps TRBD1 (6 bases). Trimming removed 0 bases from V and 9 bases from J, with 19 bases in between. The CDR3 is 15 amino acids. Germline lookup yields CDR1 SGDLS and CDR2 YYNGEE. The CDR3 sequence: CASSVGAGVKGGQYF. CDR3 nucleotides: TGTGCCAGCAGCGTAGGGGCAGGGGTGAAAGGCGGGCAGTACTTC. The entire variable domain, with the rest obtained from reference TRBV9 and TRBJ2-7, is as follows: DSGVTQTPKHLITATGQRVTLRCSPRSGDLSVYWYQQSLDQGLQFLIQYYNGEERAKGNILERFSAQQFPDLHSELNLSSLELGDSALYFCASSVGAGVKGGQYFGPGTRLTVT.

The chain employs TRBV11-2 and TRBJ2-7, with D possibly matching TRBD2 (6 bases). This CDR3 is built from 17 residues. CDR1 is SGHAT, CDR2 FQNNGV, per germline. Trimming took off 4 bases at V and 3 bases at J, with 22 bases between the two ends. The chain's CDR3 is CASSSAGLSGINYEQYF. The CDR3 DNA reads as TGTGCCAGCAGCTCCGCCGGACTATCGGGGATCAACTACGAGCAGTACTTC.

This chain joins TRBV2 and TRBJ2-2, with 11 bases identical to TRBD2. CDR1 SNHLY and CDR2 FYNNEI come from the germline V gene. V shed 5 bases, J shed 5 bases, and the junction held 4 bases outside the gene matches. The CDR3 is made up of 15 amino acids. The CDR3 region has the DNA TGTGCCAGCAGTCCGGGACTAGCGGTTACCGGGGAGCTGTTTTTT. Amino acids: CASSPGLAVTGELFF.

This chain joins TRBV9 and TRBJ2-1; D is perhaps TRBD2 (6 bases). The germline CDR1 and CDR2 sequences are SGDLS and YYNGEE. Between the trimmed V and J ends, which lost 0 bases and 7 bases, there was a span of 17 bases. The CDR3 covers 16 residues. The CDR3 nucleotides are TGTGCCAGCAGCGTAGATTACGGGGGAGGCTCGAATGAGCAGTTCTTC. As protein: CASSVDYGGGSNEQFF.

The chain combines TRBV5-1 with TRBJ2-7, with a weak D call TRBD1 (6 bases). Germline assignment: CDR1 SGHRS and CDR2 YFSETQ. Trimming shortened V by 1 base and J by 0 bases, and 8 bases separated the two germline ends. The CDR3 spans 14 residues. CDR3 sequence reads: CASSLRGGSYEQYF. DNA for the CDR3: TGCGCCAGCAGCTTGAGAGGGGGCTCCTACGAGCAGTACTTC.

This clone turned up a few times. The chain joins TRBV5-1 to TRBJ2-2; D remains ambiguous. Germline lookup yields CDR1 SGHRS and CDR2 YFSETQ. CDR3 length: 16 residues. Between the trimmed V and J ends, which lost 0 bases and 5 bases, there was a span of 14 bases. The DNA for the CDR3 is TGCGCCAGCAGCTTGGCCACCACGACGGTTACCGGGGAGCTGTTTTTT. Translated: CASSLATTTVTGELFF.

Of note for this clone: The junction differs from germline at one of its ends, possibly a read error. V gene TRBV4-1 combines with J gene TRBJ1-5; D is uncertain. Germline CDR1 MGHRA, CDR2 YSYEKL. The CDR3 consists of 13 residues. The DNA of the CDR3 is TGCGCCAGCAGCCACTCGGGCAACCAGCCCCAGCATTTT. This translates into CASSHSGNQPQHF.

This clone was detected a few times. The rearrangement uses TRBV6-1 and TRBJ2-2; possibly TRBD1 for D (6 bases). Trimming stripped 7 bases from V and 4 bases from J, with 7 bases between. The CDR3 is 12 amino acids. Germline V gives CDR1 MNHNS, CDR2 SASEGT. The CDR3 DNA sequence: TGTGCCAGCAACAGGGCCACCGGGGAGCTGTTTTTT. This gives the protein CASNRATGELFF.